This paragraph covers one T cell receptor (beta chain) sequence. The antigen remains unidentified. Trimming took off 4 bases at V and 7 bases at J, with 18 bases between the two ends. The CDR3 sequence is 14 residues long. Germline V gives CDR1 SGHRS, CDR2 YFSETQ. Both 60 Vbeta primers and 13 Jbeta primers went into the PCR. Sequenced by immunoSEQ multiplex PCR; TCRdb stores in-frame clones only, minus some. The data contain 80,000 to 130,000 clones, about 80% of them singletons. These data originate in a study of cytomegalovirus exposure and HLA in healthy donors. Background on the study: Of approximately 400 genotyped donors, approximately 80% clustered with self-reported Caucasian donors.

Whole-study findings and limits: One later analysis reportedly identified an Asian-associated ancestry cluster that showed fewer N-insertions than the approximately 700-donor mean. A prior analysis recorded that most TCR beta V segments were productive about 87% or about 30% of the time.

The clonotype comes from a female donor in good health and CMV-seropositive. Sequencing was performed on PBMCs. This chain uses TRBV5-1 with TRBJ2-7; TRBD2 is a possible D gene (6 bases). This CDR3 is CASSPPGLPREQYF. CDR3 coding DNA: TGCGCCAGCAGCCCCCCGGGACTCCCCAGGGAGCAGTACTTC.